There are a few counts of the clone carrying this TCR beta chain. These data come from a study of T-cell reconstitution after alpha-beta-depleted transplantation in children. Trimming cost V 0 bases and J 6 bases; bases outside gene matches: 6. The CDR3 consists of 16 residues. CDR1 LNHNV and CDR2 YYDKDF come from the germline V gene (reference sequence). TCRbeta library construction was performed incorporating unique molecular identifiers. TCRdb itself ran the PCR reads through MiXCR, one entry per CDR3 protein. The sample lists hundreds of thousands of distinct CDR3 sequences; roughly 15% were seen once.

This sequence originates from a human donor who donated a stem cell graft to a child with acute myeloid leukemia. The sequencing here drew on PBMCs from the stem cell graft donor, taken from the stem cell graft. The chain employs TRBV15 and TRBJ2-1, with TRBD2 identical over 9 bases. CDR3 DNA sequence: TGTGCCACCAGCAGAGATCGACAGGGACTAGCCAATGAGCAGTTCTTC. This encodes CATSRDRQGLANEQFF.